This T cell receptor beta chain stems from a study of cytomegalovirus exposure and HLA in healthy donors. General study points: TRBV6-2, TRBV6-3 and other indistinguishable V segments were excluded.

On this clone itself: The target antigen is unknown.

With 2 bases removed from V and 6 bases from J, the gap between germline ends came to 17 bases. The CDR3 length is 16 residues. Germline CDR1 is ENHRY and CDR2 is SYGVKD. Primers: 60 Vbeta forward and 13 Jbeta reverse. The method was immunoSEQ multiplex PCR; TCRdb's version includes in-frame clones alone and lacks a portion of them. The sample lists 150,000 to 200,000 clones, roughly three quarters occurring once. The sequenced material came from PBMCs. The TCR was taken from a woman aged 45-60 years in good health and CMV-seropositive. This rearrangement joins TRBV10-3 to TRBJ1-5, with D maybe TRBD1 (5 bases). This CDR3 is CAISESLGQGGQPQHF. CDR3 DNA sequence: TGTGCCATCAGTGAGAGTTTAGGTCAGGGCGGTCAGCCCCAGCATTTT.